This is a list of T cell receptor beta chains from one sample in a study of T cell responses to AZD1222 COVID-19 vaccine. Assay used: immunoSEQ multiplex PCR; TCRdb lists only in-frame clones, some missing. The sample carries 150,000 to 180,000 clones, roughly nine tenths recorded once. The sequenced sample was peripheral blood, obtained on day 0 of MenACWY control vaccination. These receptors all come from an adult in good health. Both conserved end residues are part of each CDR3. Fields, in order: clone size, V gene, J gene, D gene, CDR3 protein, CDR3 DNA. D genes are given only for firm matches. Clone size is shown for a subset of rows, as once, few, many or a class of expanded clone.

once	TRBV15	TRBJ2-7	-	CATAGQALGGSFYEQYF	TGTGCCACGGCGGGGCAGGCCCTAGGTGGGAGCTTCTACGAGCAGTACTTC
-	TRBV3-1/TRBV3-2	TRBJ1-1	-	CASSQGVLNTEAFF	TGTGCCAGCAGCCAAGGGGTCTTGAACACTGAAGCTTTCTTT
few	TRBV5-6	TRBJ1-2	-	CASSRARWSDGYTF	TGTGCCAGCAGCAGGGCCCGATGGAGTGATGGCTACACCTTC
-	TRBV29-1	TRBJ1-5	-	CSVGGGGQPQHF	TGCAGCGTTGGAGGGGGGGGCCAGCCCCAGCATTTT
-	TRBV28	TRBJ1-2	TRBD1	CASSLSGTGGFYYGYTF	TGTGCCAGCAGTTTATCCGGGACAGGGGGTTTCTACTATGGCTACACCTTC
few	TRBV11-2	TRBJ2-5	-	CASSLGRGTVDQETQYF	TGTGCCAGCAGCTTAGGTAGGGGGACCGTCGATCAAGAGACCCAGTACTTC
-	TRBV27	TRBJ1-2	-	CASRGGAVGNYGYTF	TGTGCCAGCAGAGGGGGGGCTGTAGGAAACTATGGCTACACCTTC
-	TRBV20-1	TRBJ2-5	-	CSASSGTQYF	TGCAGTGCTAGCTCTGGGACCCAGTACTTC
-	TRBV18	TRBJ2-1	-	CASSPGRVPYNEQFF	TGTGCCAGCTCACCGGGCAGGGTTCCCTACAATGAGCAGTTCTTC
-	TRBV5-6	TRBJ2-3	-	CASSLAAGWKADTQYF	TGTGCCAGCAGCTTGGCAGCAGGGTGGAAGGCAGATACGCAGTATTTT
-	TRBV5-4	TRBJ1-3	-	CASSPRGSGNTIYF	TGTGCCAGCAGCCCAAGGGGATCTGGAAACACCATATATTTT
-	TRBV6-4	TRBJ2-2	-	CASSQGPITGELFF	TGTGCCAGCTCCCAGGGGCCAATAACCGGGGAGCTGTTTTTT
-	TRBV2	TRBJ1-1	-	CASISDISGEAFF	TGTGCCAGCATCTCGGACATCAGCGGTGAAGCTTTCTTT
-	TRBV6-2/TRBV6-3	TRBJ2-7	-	CASSYSRLQRAFRAYEQYF	TGTGCCAGCAGTTACTCACGATTGCAGAGGGCCTTCCGGGCCTACGAGCAGTACTTC
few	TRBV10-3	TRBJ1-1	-	CAIRDSGNTEAFF	TGTGCCATCAGGGATAGTGGGAACACTGAAGCTTTCTTT
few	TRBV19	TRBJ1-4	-	CASSLGQGGEKLFF	TGTGCCAGTAGTCTGGGGCAGGGAGGGGAAAAACTGTTTTTT
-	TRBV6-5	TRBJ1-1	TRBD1	CASSYQDRHTEAFF	TGTGCCAGCAGTTACCAGGACAGGCACACTGAAGCTTTCTTT
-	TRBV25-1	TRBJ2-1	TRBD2	CASSAQAGLAYYNEQFF	TGTGCCAGCAGTGCCCAGGCGGGACTAGCGTATTACAATGAGCAGTTCTTC
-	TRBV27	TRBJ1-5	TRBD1	CASSHKTGRNQPQHF	TGTGCCAGCAGTCATAAGACAGGGCGCAATCAGCCCCAGCATTTT
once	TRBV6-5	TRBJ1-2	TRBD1	CASSLDRERGYTF	TGTGCCAGCAGCCTCGACAGGGAACGTGGCTACACCTTC